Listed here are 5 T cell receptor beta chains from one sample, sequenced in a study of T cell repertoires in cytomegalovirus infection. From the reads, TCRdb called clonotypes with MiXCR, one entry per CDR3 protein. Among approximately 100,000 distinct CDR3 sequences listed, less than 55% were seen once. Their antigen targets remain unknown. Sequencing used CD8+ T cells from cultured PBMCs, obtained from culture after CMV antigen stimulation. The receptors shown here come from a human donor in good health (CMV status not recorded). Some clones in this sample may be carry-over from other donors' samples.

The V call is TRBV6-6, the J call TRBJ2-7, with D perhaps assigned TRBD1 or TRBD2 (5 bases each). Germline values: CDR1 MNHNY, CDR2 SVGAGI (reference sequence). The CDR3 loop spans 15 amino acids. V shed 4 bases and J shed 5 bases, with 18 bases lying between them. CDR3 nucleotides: TGTGCCAGCAGTTCCCGGGACGGCTTTTGGGACGAGCAGTACTTC. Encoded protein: CASSSRDGFWDEQYF.

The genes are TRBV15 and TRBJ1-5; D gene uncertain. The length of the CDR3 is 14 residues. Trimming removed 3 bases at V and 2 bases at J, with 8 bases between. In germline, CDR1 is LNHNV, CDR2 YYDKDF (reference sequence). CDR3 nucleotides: TGTGCCACCAGCAGCCGGACCGGCAATCAGCCCCAGCATTTT. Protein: CATSSRTGNQPQHF.

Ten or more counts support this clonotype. CDR3 coding DNA: TGTGCCACCACACTAGCGGGGGGCCCCCAAGAGACCCAGTACTTC. Protein sequence: CATTLAGGPQETQYF. The chain couples TRBV2 to TRBJ2-5; 12 bases align to TRBD2. V gave up 10 bases and J gave up 1 base; unmatched junction bases: 7. The CDR3 loop spans 15 amino acids. CDR1 and CDR2 (germline): SNHLY, FYNNEI.

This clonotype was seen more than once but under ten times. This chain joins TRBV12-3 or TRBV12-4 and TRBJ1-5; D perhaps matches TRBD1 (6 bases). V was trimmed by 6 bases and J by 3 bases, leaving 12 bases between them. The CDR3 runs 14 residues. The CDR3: CASRSTGINQPQHF. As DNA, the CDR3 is TGTGCCAGCAGGAGCACAGGGATCAATCAGCCCCAGCATTTT.

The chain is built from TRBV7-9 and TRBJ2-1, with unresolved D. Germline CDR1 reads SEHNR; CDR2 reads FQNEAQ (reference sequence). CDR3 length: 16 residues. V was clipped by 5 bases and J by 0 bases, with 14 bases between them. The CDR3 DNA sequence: TGTGCCAGCAGCCCCTTGAAGGAGTCCTCCTACAATGAGCAGTTCTTC. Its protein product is CASSPLKESSYNEQFF.